What follows are 14 T cell receptor beta chains derived from one specimen sequenced in a study of T cell responses to AZD1222 COVID-19 vaccine. Method: immunoSEQ multiplex PCR; TCRdb's copy keeps in-frame clones and lacks some. This table has about 140,000 clones, more than 80% appearing once. This sample comprised peripheral blood, obtained 28 days after the second dose of the MenACWY control vaccine. The receptors shown here come from an adult who received the MenACWY meningococcal vaccine as a control.

This chain joins TRBV3-1 (or the pseudogene TRBV3-2) and TRBJ1-6; the D is unclear. The ends were cut back, 0 bases at V and 1 base at J, with 10 bases in the middle. The germline V gene has CDR1 LGHDT and CDR2 YNNKEL (reference sequence). The length of the CDR3 is 17 residues. CDR3 sequence: CASSQEIMASYNSPLHF. For the CDR3, the DNA is TGTGCCAGCAGCCAAGAGATCATGGCGTCCTATAATTCACCCCTCCACTTT.

The chain is built from TRBV28 and TRBJ2-1, with 14 bases that match TRBD2. Unmatched junction bases numbered 10, after V lost 3 bases and J lost 9 bases. Germline CDR1 and CDR2: MDHEN and SYDVKM. CDR3 length equals 17 residues. CDR3: CASSFLAGTSGGGEQFF. The CDR3 coding sequence is TGTGCCAGCAGTTTCTTAGCTGGGACTAGCGGGGGTGGTGAGCAGTTCTTC. Full variable domain (outside the CDR3, taken from reference TRBV28 and TRBJ2-1): DVKVTQSSRYLVKRTGEKVFLECVQDMDHENMFWYRQDPGLGLRLIYFSYDVKMKEKGDIPEGYSVSREKKERFSLILESASTNQTSMYLCASSFLAGTSGGGEQFFGPGTRLTVL.

CDR3 residues: CASSHDGLAGATYEQYF. The CDR3 DNA reads as TGTGCCAGCAGCCACGACGGACTAGCGGGAGCTACTTACGAGCAGTACTTC. The V gene is TRBV7-2, the J gene TRBJ2-7; TRBD2 matches 13 bases. CDR3 size: 17 residues. The ends lost 5 bases at V and 4 bases at J; junction bases unmatched: 11. CDR1 and CDR2 from the germline V gene are SGHTA and FQGNSA.

This chain links TRBV19 with TRBJ1-5, with no clear D. This CDR3 is built from 15 residues. The germline V and J ends were trimmed by 3 bases and 1 base, with 10 bases remaining between them. Germline V gene lookup returns CDR1 LNHDA and CDR2 SQIVND (reference sequence). This CDR3 reads CASSMVDGSNQPQHF. In DNA, the CDR3 is TGTGCCAGTAGTATGGTGGATGGAAGCAATCAGCCCCAGCATTTT.

The chain has TRBV21-1 and TRBJ2-1; the table's D call TRBD1 went unverified against the DNA. TRBV21-1 is reported as a pseudogene. The CDR3 consists of 19 residues. CDR3 DNA sequence: TGTGCCAGCAGCAAAGGGGGACAGGGGAGGGACGGGAGTTACAATGAGCAGTTCTTC. This gives the protein CASSKGGQGRDGSYNEQFF.

The gene calls are TRBV19 and TRBJ1-5; tentative D call: TRBD1 (5 bases). V gave up 1 base and J gave up 6 bases, with 13 bases separating them. The germline CDR1 and CDR2 sequences are LNHDA and SQIVND (reference sequence). The CDR3 loop spans 15 amino acids. The CDR3 nucleotides are TGTGCCAGTAGTATAGTTGCCCAGGGTGCTCAGCCCCAGCATTTT. Its translation is CASSIVAQGAQPQHF.

The chain couples TRBV28 to TRBJ1-2, with D possibly TRBD1 on 5 matching bases. CDR1 and CDR2 (germline): MDHEN, SYDVKM. The CDR3 contains 14 residues. Deletions cut 8 bases from V and 4 bases from J, with 17 bases between. CDR3 sequence: CASSSPQGTYGYTF. The CDR3 bases are TGTGCCAGCTCTTCCCCGCAGGGAACCTATGGCTACACCTTC.

The chain uses TRBV3-1 (or the pseudogene TRBV3-2) and TRBJ2-7; 9 bases are shared with TRBD1. The germline CDR1 and CDR2 sequences are LGHDT and YNNKEL (reference sequence). Losses at the gene ends were 1 base for V and 5 bases for J; bases not matched to a gene: 6. This CDR3 spans 15 amino acids. Here the CDR3 DNA reads TGTGCCAGCAGCCAAGGGGGACAGGGAGGCAACGAGCAGTACTTC. Amino acids: CASSQGGQGGNEQYF.

This clone was observed once. V gene TRBV3-1 (or the pseudogene TRBV3-2) combines with J gene TRBJ2-5, with 11 bases matching TRBD2. The V and J ends lost 0 bases and 3 bases, in that order; junction bases with no gene match: 9. The CDR3 extends over 18 amino acids. CDR1 is LGHDT and CDR2 is YNNKEL in the germline V gene (reference sequence). DNA of the CDR3: TGTGCCAGCAGCCAAGATCGGTTCGGACTAGCGGGCAAAGAGACCCAGTACTTC. Protein: CASSQDRFGLAGKETQYF.

The genes are TRBV7-3 and TRBJ1-1; TRBD1 matches 7 bases. Germline V gene data show CDR1 as SGHTA and CDR2 as FQGTGA. The CDR3 is 13 residues long. V lost 0 bases and J lost 11; bases outside the gene matches: 6. CDR3 protein: CASSLTGTGDAFF. The CDR3 bases are TGTGCCAGCAGCTTAACGGGTACAGGGGACGCTTTCTTT. Filled out from reference TRBV7-3 and TRBJ1-1, the complete variable domain reads GAGVSQTPSNKVTEKGKYVELRCDPISGHTALYWYRQSLGQGPEFLIYFQGTGAADDSGLPNDRFFAVRPEGSVSTLKIQRTERGDSAVYLCASSLTGTGDAFFGQGTRLTVV.

The chain is built from TRBV7-8 and TRBJ2-7; possible D gene TRBD2, 6 bases. Trimming pared 5 bases from V and 5 bases from J, leaving 22 bases between. The CDR3 covers 16 residues. Germline V gives CDR1 SGHVS, CDR2 FQNEAQ. The CDR3 reads CASSPRRDSAANEQYF. The CDR3 region has the DNA TGTGCCAGCAGCCCCCGGAGGGATTCCGCCGCTAACGAGCAGTACTTC.

The V and J genes are TRBV30 and TRBJ2-1, with 11 bases lining up with TRBD2. Germline V gene data show CDR1 as GTSNPN and CDR2 as SVGIG (reference sequence). V was pared by 4 bases and J by 9 bases, with 8 bases of the junction left unmatched. This CDR3 region has 14 residues. The CDR3 protein is CAWTSSGGPSEQFF. CDR3 DNA sequence: TGTGCCTGGACGTCTAGCGGGGGGCCCAGTGAGCAGTTCTTC.

The V gene is TRBV5-6, the J gene TRBJ1-5; 9 bases match TRBD1. Germline CDR1 reads SGHDT; CDR2 reads YYEEEE. J was trimmed by 6 bases and V by 4 bases; bases with no gene match: 2. This CDR3 is 13 amino acids long. CDR3 sequence (DNA): TGTGCCAGCAGCAGGGACAGGGTTCAGCCCCAGCATTTT. This sequence encodes CASSRDRVQPQHF.

The J gene is TRBJ2-1, the V gene TRBV27, with TRBD1 matching 7 bases. This CDR3 is built from 14 residues. Germline V CDR1 and CDR2: MNHEY, SMNVEV (reference sequence). Germline trimming cut 3 bases from V and 7 bases from J; bases unmatched to any gene: 6. Here the CDR3 DNA reads TGTGCCAGCAGTTTCCGGACAGGAAAAAATGAGCAGTTCTTC. It encodes CASSFRTGKNEQFF.